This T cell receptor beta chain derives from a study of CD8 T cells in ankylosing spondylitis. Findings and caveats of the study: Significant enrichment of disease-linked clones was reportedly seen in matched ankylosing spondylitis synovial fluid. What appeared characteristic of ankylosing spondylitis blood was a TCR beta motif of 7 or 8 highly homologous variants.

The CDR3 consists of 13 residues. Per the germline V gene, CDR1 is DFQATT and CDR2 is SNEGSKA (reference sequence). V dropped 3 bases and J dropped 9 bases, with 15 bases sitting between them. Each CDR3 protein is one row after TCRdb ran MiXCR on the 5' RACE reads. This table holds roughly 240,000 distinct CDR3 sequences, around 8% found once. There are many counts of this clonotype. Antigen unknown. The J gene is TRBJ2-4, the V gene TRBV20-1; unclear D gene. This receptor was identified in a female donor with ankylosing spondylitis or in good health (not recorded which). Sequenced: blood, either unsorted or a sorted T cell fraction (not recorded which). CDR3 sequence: CSASQIRNIIQYF. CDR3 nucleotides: TGCAGTGCTAGTCAGATCCGTAATATCATTCAGTACTTC.